Below, 18 T cell receptor beta chains from the same sample are listed, as sequenced in a study of blood T cells in healthy people across ages (dated by TCRdb to 2014 to 2015). The library came from 5' RACE. This sample was sequenced with an Illumina HiSeq 2500. A second roughly 6 to 12 cycle PCR used a sample-barcoded 5' primer and a J-beta primer mix. TCRdb applied fastp at Q25 and MiXCR to the public reads, then kept only in-frame beta chains. Each entry is one CDR3 protein sequence, shown with its most common DNA and genes. This sample gives more than 800,000 distinct CDR3 sequences in total; about 30% of them show up just once. The ten largest clones represent 15% to 20% of the sample. The sample taken for sequencing was blood. The source of these receptors is a woman older than 75 in good health.

This clonotype was seen many times. V gene TRBV7-2 combines with J gene TRBJ2-5; 10 bases agree with TRBD2. Germline lookup yields CDR1 SGHTA and CDR2 FQGNSA. Germline trimming cut 5 bases from V and 5 bases from J; bases unmatched to any gene: 14. The CDR3 sequence is 17 residues long. In DNA form, the CDR3 reads TGTGCCAGCAGCCCCAGACAAGTAGCGGGGGGCCGGGAGACCCAGTACTTC. Translation: CASSPRQVAGGRETQYF.

This clonotype appeared a few times. The rearrangement joins TRBV28 to TRBJ2-4, with D possibly being TRBD2 (5 bases). Per germline, CDR1 MDHEN and CDR2 SYDVKM. Trimming removed 5 bases at V and 7 bases at J, with 24 bases between. This CDR3 comprises 17 residues. CDR3 sequence reads: CASSKRTGRTGWNIQYF. DNA of the CDR3: TGTGCCAGCAGTAAACGGACGGGCAGGACGGGGTGGAACATTCAGTACTTC.

The chain employs TRBV6-5 and TRBJ2-1; 7 bases line up with TRBD2. This CDR3 has 14 residues. The junction had 6 bases not matched to a gene; V was cut back by 3 bases and J by 7 bases. Germline values: CDR1 MNHEY, CDR2 SVGAGI. CDR3 amino acids: CASSYPGLSNEQFF. The CDR3 region has the DNA TGTGCCAGCAGTTATCCGGGACTATCAAATGAGCAGTTCTTC.

This clonotype has only a few counts. The rearrangement uses TRBV6-5 and TRBJ1-2; TRBD1 aligns across 8 bases. Germline CDR1 is MNHEY and CDR2 is SVGAGI. Losses at the gene ends were 5 bases for V and 3 bases for J; bases not matched to a gene: 5. This CDR3 has 14 residues. The CDR3 sequence is CASSKDRVDYGYTF. Here the CDR3 DNA reads TGTGCCAGCAGTAAGGACAGGGTCGACTATGGCTACACCTTC.

This clonotype was counted many times. This CDR3 is CASSLGQAPRGYTF. The CDR3 DNA follows: TGTGCCAGCAGCCTTGGACAGGCCCCTCGGGGCTACACCTTC. The genes are TRBV7-9 and TRBJ1-2, with 7 bases identical to TRBD1. The germline CDR1 and CDR2 sequences are SEHNR and FQNEAQ (reference sequence). This CDR3 has 14 residues. Trimming removed 5 bases from V and 8 bases from J; junction bases left unmatched: 11.

The chain links TRBV28 to TRBJ2-7; D gene ambiguous. The V end lost 5 bases, the J end lost 4 bases, and 15 bases lay between the germline ends. Germline values: CDR1 MDHEN, CDR2 SYDVKM. The CDR3 contains 14 residues. The CDR3 nucleotides are TGTGCCAGCAGTAAAGCCAACGGGCGATACGAGCAGTACTTC. As protein: CASSKANGRYEQYF.

Points on this clonotype: No conserved phenylalanine or tryptophan ends this CDR3, so it is likely a read error. The chain couples TRBV27 to TRBJ1-6; 8 bases are shared with TRBD1. J was trimmed by 9 bases and V by 4 bases; bases with no gene match: 11. The CDR3 covers 16 residues. From germline, CDR1 is MNHEY and CDR2 SMNVEV (reference sequence). Here the CDR3 DNA reads TGTGCCAGCAGTTCGCTCGGACAGGGAGTTATTTCACCCCTCCACCTT. Translation: CASSSLGQGVISPLHL.

This chain joins TRBV18 and TRBJ1-2, with D perhaps matching TRBD1 (5 bases). The length of the CDR3 is 14 residues. V lost 3 bases and J 5 bases, leaving 13 bases between the germline ends. Germline CDR1 is KGHSH and CDR2 is LQKENI. The CDR3 reads CASSPLTEKYGYTF. CDR3 coding DNA: TGTGCCAGCTCACCGCTGACAGAGAAGTATGGCTACACCTTC.

This clonotype was observed at least ten times. The chain employs TRBV6-2 or TRBV6-3 and TRBJ1-5, with D unclear. The CDR3 is 12 amino acids. The germline V gene encodes CDR1 MNHEY and CDR2 SVGEGT. V lost 7 bases to trimming and J lost 4 bases, with 8 bases between them. CDR3 in amino acids: CASMAVNQPQHF. CDR3 bases: TGTGCCAGCATGGCGGTAAATCAGCCCCAGCATTTT.

This clonotype was seen a few times. The rearrangement links TRBV12-3 or TRBV12-4 to TRBJ2-2; the D gene is possibly TRBD1 (5 bases). V was shortened by 7 bases and J by 4 bases, with 13 bases between the two germline ends. The CDR3 runs to 14 residues. Here the CDR3 reads CASTLGALTGELFF. In DNA, the CDR3 is TGTGCCAGCACCCTTGGGGCCCTCACCGGGGAGCTGTTTTTT.

This clonotype was seen only a few times. The chain uses TRBV7-8 and TRBJ1-5, with 7 bases matching TRBD1. This CDR3 has 15 amino acids. V lost 1 base, J lost 7 bases, and 7 bases stayed unmatched. The V gene's germline CDR1 is SGHVS and CDR2 FQNEAQ. Written as DNA, the CDR3 is TGTGCCAGCAGCTTAGATCCAGGGGGTGTACAGCCCCAGCATTTT. Translating it yields CASSLDPGGVQPQHF.

In its sample, this clonotype was seen once. A much larger clone sits a single nucleotide away, making a read error possible. The DNA for the CDR3 is TGTGCCAGTAGTAGGGGCCGGGATGGAGAGACCCAGTACTTC. Amino acids: CASSRGRDGETQYF. The chain uses TRBV19 and TRBJ2-5; D is possibly TRBD1 or TRBD2 (5 bases each). Germline V CDR1 and CDR2: LNHDA, SQIVND (reference sequence). The CDR3 has 14 residues. Trimming took 4 bases from V and 4 from J, leaving 13 bases between them.

There are many counts of this clonotype. V gene TRBV3-1 combines with J gene TRBJ2-7, with D maybe TRBD1 (6 bases). The CDR3 length is 15 residues. Germline V gives CDR1 LGHDT, CDR2 YNNKEL (reference sequence). V lost 4 bases, J lost 6 bases, and 19 bases lay in between. The CDR3 DNA reads TGTGCCAGCAGCCCCGTGGGACACGGAGGCTCCGAGCAGTACTTC. Translating it yields CASSPVGHGGSEQYF.

The chain combines TRBV18 with TRBJ2-4; 7 positions match TRBD2. With V trimmed by 3 bases and J by 13 bases, 18 bases remained unmatched. CDR3 length: 16 amino acids. CDR1 is KGHSH, CDR2 LQKENI, per germline. The CDR3 bases are TGTGCCAGCTCACCCCTTGCGGGGGAAACCCACAATGAGCAGTACTTC. It encodes CASSPLAGETHNEQYF.

This clonotype was recorded many times. The chain couples TRBV20-1 to TRBJ2-5; 13 bases align to TRBD2. V shed 3 bases, J shed 4 bases, and the junction held 5 bases outside the gene matches. This CDR3 is built from 15 residues. The germline V gene encodes CDR1 DFQATT and CDR2 SNEGSKA (reference sequence). This chain's CDR3 is CSASPGLAGVETQYF. As DNA, the CDR3 is TGCAGTGCTAGTCCTGGACTAGCGGGGGTAGAGACCCAGTACTTC.

The chain recombines TRBV19 with TRBJ1-2; D is perhaps TRBD1 (5 bases). This CDR3 region has 16 residues. Germline loops: CDR1 LNHDA, CDR2 SQIVND (reference sequence). V shed 5 bases and J shed 0 bases, with 16 bases lying between them. CDR3 DNA sequence: TGTGCCAGTAGTCTTCTCGGCGGGGCCCCTAACTATGGCTACACCTTC. It specifies CASSLLGGAPNYGYTF.

This clonotype showed up many times. This chain connects TRBV4-1 to TRBJ2-3; D unresolved. V gave up 3 bases and J gave up 0 bases, with 7 bases separating them. The CDR3 contains 14 residues. The germline gives CDR1 MGHRA, CDR2 YSYEKL. The CDR3, as DNA: TGCGCCAGCAGCCACCCGCCTAGCACAGATACGCAGTATTTT. This codes for CASSHPPSTDTQYF.

A single count supports this clonotype. CDR3 coding DNA: TGTGCCAGCAGCTTAGAGGCCACGTACAATGAGCAGTTCTTC. The encoded protein is CASSLEATYNEQFF. The rearrangement joins TRBV11-1 to TRBJ2-1, with no clear D. Deletions cut 1 base from V and 4 bases from J, with 8 bases between. The CDR3 has 14 residues. The germline CDR1 and CDR2 sequences are SGHAT and FQDESV (reference sequence).